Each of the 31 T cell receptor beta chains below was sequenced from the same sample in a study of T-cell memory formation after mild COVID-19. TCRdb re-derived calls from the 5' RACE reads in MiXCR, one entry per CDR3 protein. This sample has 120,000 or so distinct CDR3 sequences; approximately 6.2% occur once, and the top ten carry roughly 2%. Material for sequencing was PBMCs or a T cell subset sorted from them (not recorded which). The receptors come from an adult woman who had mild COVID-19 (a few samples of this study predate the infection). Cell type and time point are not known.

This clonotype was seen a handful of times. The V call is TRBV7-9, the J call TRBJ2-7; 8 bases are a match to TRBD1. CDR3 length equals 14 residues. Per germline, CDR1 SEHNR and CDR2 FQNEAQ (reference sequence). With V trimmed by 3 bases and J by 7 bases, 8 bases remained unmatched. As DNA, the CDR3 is TGTGCCAGCAGCTTGATAACAGGGGGTTATGAGCAGTACTTC. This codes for CASSLITGGYEQYF.

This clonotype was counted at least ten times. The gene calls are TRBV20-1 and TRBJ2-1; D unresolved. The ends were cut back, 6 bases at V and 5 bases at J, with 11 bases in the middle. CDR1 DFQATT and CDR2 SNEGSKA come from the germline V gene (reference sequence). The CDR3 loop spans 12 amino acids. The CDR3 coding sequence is TGCAGTGCCCCGGCGGTCCACAATGAGCAGTTCTTC. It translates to CSAPAVHNEQFF.

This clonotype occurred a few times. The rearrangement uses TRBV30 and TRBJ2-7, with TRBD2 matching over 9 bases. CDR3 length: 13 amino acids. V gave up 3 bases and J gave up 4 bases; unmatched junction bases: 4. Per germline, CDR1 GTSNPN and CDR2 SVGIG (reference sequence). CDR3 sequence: CAWRRGGVYEQYF. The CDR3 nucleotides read TGTGCCTGGAGGCGGGGGGGCGTTTACGAGCAGTACTTC.

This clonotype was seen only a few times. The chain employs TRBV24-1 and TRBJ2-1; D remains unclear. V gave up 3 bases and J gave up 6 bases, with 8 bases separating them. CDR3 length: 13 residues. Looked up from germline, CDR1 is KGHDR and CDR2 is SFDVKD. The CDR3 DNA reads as TGTGCCACCAGTGATACGGGCCGCAATGAGCAGTTCTTC. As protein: CATSDTGRNEQFF.

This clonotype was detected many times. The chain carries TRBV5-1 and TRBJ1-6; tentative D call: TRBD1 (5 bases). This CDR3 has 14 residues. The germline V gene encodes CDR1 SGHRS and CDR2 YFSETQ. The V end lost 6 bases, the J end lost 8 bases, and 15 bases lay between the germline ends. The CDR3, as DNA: TGCGCCAGCACCCCGGGGCTTCAAGATTCACCCCTCCACTTT. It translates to CASTPGLQDSPLHF.

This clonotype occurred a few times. CDR3 protein: CASTTISSLVGNEQFF. The CDR3 DNA reads as TGTGCCAGCACCACGATCAGTAGCCTCGTAGGCAATGAGCAGTTCTTC. V gene TRBV2 combines with J gene TRBJ2-1; no firm D call. CDR3 size: 16 residues. Trimming pared 7 bases from V and 6 bases from J, leaving 22 bases between. CDR1 and CDR2 (germline): SNHLY, FYNNEI.

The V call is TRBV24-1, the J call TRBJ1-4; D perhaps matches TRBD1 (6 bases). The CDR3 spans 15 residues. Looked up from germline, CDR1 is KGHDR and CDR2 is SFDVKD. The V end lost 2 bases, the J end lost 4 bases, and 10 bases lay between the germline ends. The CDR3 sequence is CATSDSRDINEKLFF. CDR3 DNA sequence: TGTGCCACCAGTGATTCCCGGGACATTAATGAAAAACTGTTTTTT.

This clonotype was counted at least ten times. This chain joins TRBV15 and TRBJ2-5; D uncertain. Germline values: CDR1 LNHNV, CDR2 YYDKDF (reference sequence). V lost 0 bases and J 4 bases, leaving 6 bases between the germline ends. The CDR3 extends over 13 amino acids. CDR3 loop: CATSRDLGETQYF. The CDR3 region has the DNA TGTGCCACCAGCAGAGATCTTGGAGAGACCCAGTACTTC.

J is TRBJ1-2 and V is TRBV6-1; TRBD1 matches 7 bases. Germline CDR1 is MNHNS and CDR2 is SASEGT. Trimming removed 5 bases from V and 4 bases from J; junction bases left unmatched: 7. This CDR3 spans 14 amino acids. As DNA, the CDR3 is TGTGCCAGCAGTCTGGACAGGTTCAGCTATGGCTACACCTTC. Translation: CASSLDRFSYGYTF.

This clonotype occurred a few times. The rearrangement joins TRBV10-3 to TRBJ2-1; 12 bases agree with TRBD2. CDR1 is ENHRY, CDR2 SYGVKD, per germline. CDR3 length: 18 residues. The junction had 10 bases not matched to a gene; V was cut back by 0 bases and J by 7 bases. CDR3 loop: CAISESRLAGVGWNEQFF. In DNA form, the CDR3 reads TGTGCCATCAGTGAGTCCCGACTAGCGGGGGTGGGGTGGAATGAGCAGTTCTTC.

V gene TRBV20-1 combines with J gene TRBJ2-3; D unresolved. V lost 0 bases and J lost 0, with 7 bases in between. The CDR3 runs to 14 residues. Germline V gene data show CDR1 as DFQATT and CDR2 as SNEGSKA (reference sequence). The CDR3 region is CSARELISTDTQYF. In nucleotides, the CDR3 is TGCAGTGCTAGAGAACTAATAAGCACAGATACGCAGTATTTT.

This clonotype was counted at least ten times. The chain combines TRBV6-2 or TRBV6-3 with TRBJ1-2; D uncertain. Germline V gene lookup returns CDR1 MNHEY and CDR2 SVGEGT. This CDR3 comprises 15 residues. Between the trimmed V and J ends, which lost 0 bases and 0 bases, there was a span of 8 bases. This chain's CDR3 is CASSYSDRPNYGYTF. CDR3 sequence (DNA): TGTGCCAGCAGTTACTCAGACCGTCCTAACTATGGCTACACCTTC.

The CDR3 DNA reads as TGTGCCAGCAGCTTAGACAGTGAGCAGTTCTTC. Residues: CASSLDSEQFF. This chain uses TRBV7-2 with TRBJ2-1; no firm D call. V lost 1 base, J lost 9 bases, and 4 bases lay in between. The CDR3 consists of 11 residues. CDR1 is SGHTA and CDR2 is FQGNSA in the germline V gene.

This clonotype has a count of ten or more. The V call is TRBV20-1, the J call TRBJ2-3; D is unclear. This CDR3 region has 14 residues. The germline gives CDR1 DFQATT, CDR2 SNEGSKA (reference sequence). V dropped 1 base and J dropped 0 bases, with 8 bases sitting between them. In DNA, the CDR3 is TGCAGTGCTAGAGCCGCCACTAGCACAGATACGCAGTATTTT. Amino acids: CSARAATSTDTQYF.

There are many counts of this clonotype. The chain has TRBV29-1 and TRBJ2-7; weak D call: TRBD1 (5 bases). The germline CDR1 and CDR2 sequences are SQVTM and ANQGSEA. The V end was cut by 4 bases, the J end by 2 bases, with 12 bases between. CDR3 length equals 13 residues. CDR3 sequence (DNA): TGCAGCGTTGGGTCAGGGTGGCCCTACGAGCAGTACTTC. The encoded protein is CSVGSGWPYEQYF.

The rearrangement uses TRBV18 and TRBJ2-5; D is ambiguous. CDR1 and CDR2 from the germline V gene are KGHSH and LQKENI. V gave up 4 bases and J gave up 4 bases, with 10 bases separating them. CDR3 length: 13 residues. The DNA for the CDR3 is TGTGCCAGCTCACGTGCAGGCGGAGAGACCCAGTACTTC. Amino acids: CASSRAGGETQYF.

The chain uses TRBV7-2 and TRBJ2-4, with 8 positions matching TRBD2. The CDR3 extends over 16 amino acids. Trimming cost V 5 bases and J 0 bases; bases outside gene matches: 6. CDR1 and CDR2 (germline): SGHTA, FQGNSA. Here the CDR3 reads CASSPSGGAAKNIQYF. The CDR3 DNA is TGTGCCAGCAGCCCCTCGGGAGGGGCAGCCAAAAACATTCAGTACTTC.

The CDR3 loop is CASSQDSPLHF. The CDR3 nucleotides are TGTGCCAGCAGCCAAGATTCACCCCTCCACTTT. The genes are TRBV3-1 and TRBJ1-6; D unresolved. Trimming shortened V by 0 bases and J by 9 bases, and 0 bases separated the two germline ends. CDR1 and CDR2 (germline): LGHDT, YNNKEL (reference sequence). The CDR3 covers 11 residues.

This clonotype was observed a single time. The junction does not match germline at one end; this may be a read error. CDR3 DNA: TGTGCCAGCAGCTCCGACGGGCTCTCCTATGCCTACACCTTC. Amino acid sequence: CASSSDGLSYAYTF. V usage is TRBV7-9 and J usage is TRBJ1-2, with D unclear. Germline CDR1 SEHNR, CDR2 FQNEAQ (reference sequence). The CDR3 is made up of 14 amino acids.

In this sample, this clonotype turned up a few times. The CDR3: CASSPIIDTQYF. CDR3 bases: TGTGCCAGCAGCCCGATAATCGATACGCAGTATTTT. V and J are TRBV5-5 and TRBJ2-3; D is unclear. This CDR3 has 12 residues. Germline V lookup: CDR1 SGHKS, CDR2 YYEKEE (reference sequence). Trimming shortened V by 4 bases and J by 6 bases, and 9 bases separated the two germline ends.

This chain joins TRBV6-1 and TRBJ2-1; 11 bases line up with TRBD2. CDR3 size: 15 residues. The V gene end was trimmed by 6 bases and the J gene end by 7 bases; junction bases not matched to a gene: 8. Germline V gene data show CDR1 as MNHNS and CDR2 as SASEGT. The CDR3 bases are TGTGCCAGCAGCTCCTTAGCGGGGGGGTTGAATGAGCAGTTCTTC. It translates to CASSSLAGGLNEQFF.

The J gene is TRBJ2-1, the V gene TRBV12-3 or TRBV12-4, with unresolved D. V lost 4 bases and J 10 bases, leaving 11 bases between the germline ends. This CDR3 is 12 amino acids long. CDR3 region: CASSSSFGEQFF. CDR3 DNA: TGTGCCAGCAGTTCGTCGTTTGGCGAGCAGTTCTTC.

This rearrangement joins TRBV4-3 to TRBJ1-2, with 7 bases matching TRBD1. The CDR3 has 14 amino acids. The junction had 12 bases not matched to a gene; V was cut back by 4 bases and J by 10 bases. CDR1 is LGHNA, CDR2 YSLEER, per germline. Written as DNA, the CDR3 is TGCGCCAGCAGCCTTGTAATTTCGGGGACAGACTACACCTTC. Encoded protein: CASSLVISGTDYTF.

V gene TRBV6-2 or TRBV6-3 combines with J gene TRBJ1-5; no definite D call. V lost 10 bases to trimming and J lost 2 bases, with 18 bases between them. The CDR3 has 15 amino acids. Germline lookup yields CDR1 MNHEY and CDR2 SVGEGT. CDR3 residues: CATHSPELRNQPQHF. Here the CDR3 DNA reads TGTGCCACCCACTCCCCGGAGCTACGCAATCAGCCCCAGCATTTT.

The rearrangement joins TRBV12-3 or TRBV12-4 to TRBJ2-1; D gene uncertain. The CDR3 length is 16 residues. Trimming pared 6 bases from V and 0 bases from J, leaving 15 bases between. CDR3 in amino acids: CASSPPSSSSYNEQFF. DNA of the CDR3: TGTGCCAGCAGCCCACCGAGCAGTAGCTCCTACAATGAGCAGTTCTTC.

The chain's CDR3 is CASSYAGRGRRGEKLFF. DNA for the CDR3: TGTGCCAGCAGTTACGCAGGCAGGGGAAGAAGGGGTGAAAAACTGTTTTTT. J is TRBJ1-4 and V is TRBV6-5; D might be TRBD1 (6 bases). Germline values: CDR1 MNHEY, CDR2 SVGAGI. Trimming removed 2 bases at V and 7 bases at J, with 20 bases between. This CDR3 spans 17 amino acids.

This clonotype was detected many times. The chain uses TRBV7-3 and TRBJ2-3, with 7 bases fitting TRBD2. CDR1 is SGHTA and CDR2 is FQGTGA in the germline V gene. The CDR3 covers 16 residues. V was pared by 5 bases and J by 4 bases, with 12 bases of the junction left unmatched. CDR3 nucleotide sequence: TGTGCCAGCAGCCCACTAGGCCTAGCGGTTCCAGATACGCAGTATTTT. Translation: CASSPLGLAVPDTQYF.

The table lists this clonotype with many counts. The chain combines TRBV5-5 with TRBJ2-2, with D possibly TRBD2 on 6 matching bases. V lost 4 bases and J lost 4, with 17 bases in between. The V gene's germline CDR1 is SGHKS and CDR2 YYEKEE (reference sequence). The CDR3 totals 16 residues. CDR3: CASSPLGGDGTGELFF. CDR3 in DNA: TGTGCCAGCAGCCCCCTAGGAGGGGACGGCACCGGGGAGCTGTTTTTT.

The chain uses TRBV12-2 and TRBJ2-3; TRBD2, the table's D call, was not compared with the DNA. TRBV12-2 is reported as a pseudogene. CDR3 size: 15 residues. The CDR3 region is CASRLTSVSTDTQYF. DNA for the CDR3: TGTGCAAGTCGCTTGACTAGCGTGAGCACAGATACGCAGTATTTT.

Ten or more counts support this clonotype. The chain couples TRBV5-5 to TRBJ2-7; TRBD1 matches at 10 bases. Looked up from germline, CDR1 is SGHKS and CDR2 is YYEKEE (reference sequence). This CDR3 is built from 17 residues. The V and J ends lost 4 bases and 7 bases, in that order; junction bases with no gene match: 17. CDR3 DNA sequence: TGTGCCAGCAGCCTCTTTTCGGGACAGGGGTCCTTGGGGGAGCAGTACTTC. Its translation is CASSLFSGQGSLGEQYF.

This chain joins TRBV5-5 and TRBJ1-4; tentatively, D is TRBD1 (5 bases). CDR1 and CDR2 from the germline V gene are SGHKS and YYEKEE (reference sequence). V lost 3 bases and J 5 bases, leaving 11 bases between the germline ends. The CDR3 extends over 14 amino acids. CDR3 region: CASSYVQGNEKLFF. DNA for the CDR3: TGTGCCAGCAGCTACGTGCAGGGCAATGAAAAACTGTTTTTT.